This T cell receptor beta chain was retrieved from a study of cytomegalovirus exposure and HLA in healthy donors. It was with 60 Vbeta and 13 Jbeta primers that the PCR ran. Assay: immunoSEQ multiplex PCR; the TCRdb copy retains only in-frame clones and omits some. The sample carries 100,000 or so clones, around 84% recorded once. Of note for this clone: As yet, its antigen is unknown.

Germline V gives CDR1 LGHNA, CDR2 YNFKEQ. This CDR3 contains 17 residues. Trimming at V came to 1 base and at J to 3 bases, leaving 6 bases not matched to a gene. Whole-study findings and limits: The study designated 150 or so TCR beta chains cytomegalovirus-associated.

The sequenced material came from PBMCs. The TCR comes from a woman in her thirties or forties in good health and CMV-seropositive. The chain combines TRBV4-2 with TRBJ2-2, with 9 bases lining up with TRBD2. This CDR3 is CASSQVPGLADTGELFF. CDR3 DNA sequence: TGTGCCAGCAGCCAAGTACCGGGACTAGCAGACACCGGGGAGCTGTTTTTT.